One sample yielded the 8 T cell receptor beta chains listed below, sequenced in a study of spatial heterogeneity in lung cancer. Time point: sample taken at primary tumor resection. Sequencing was performed on whole RNA extracted from tumor and nontumor lung tissue, or from frozen PBMC, and the material was left unsorted. TCRdb reprocessed the 5' RACE reads via MiXCR and lists one record per CDR3 protein. The sample holds 70,000 to 90,000 distinct CDR3 sequences, 10% to 15% seen once. The sample consisted of PBMCs, taken at surgery. Every receptor here comes from a male donor with early-stage non-small cell lung cancer.

This clonotype was seen a handful of times. The CDR3 DNA follows: TGTGCCAGCTCACCAAACACCGCCATGAATTCACCCCTCCACTTT. This translates into CASSPNTAMNSPLHF. The chain uses TRBV18 and TRBJ1-6, with D uncertain. V lost 2 bases and J 7 bases, leaving 12 bases between the germline ends. CDR1 and CDR2 (germline): KGHSH, LQKENI. The CDR3 has 15 residues. Using reference TRBV18 and TRBJ1-6 for the parts outside the CDR3, the full variable domain is NAGVMQNPRHLVRRRGQEARLRCSPMKGHSHVYWYRQLPEEGLKFMVYLQKENIIDESGMPKERFSAEFPKEGPSILRIQQVVRGDSAAYFCASSPNTAMNSPLHFGNGTRLTVT.

At least ten counts were recorded for this clonotype. The J gene is TRBJ2-5, the V gene TRBV29-1; perhaps TRBD1 as D (5 bases). Trimming pared 4 bases from V and 3 bases from J, leaving 12 bases between. This CDR3 is 13 amino acids long. Germline V lookup: CDR1 SQVTM, CDR2 ANQGSEA. The CDR3 coding sequence is TGCAGCGTTGTGCCAGGGCCGAAAGAGACCCAGTACTTC. Translated, it gives CSVVPGPKETQYF.

This chain joins TRBV11-3 and TRBJ1-1, with D possibly TRBD1 on 6 matching bases. CDR1 SGHNT and CDR2 YENEEA come from the germline V gene. The CDR3 length is 14 residues. V gave up 2 bases and J gave up 5 bases, with 12 bases separating them. CDR3 amino acids: CASSLMGAGTEAFF. The DNA of the CDR3 is TGTGCCAGCAGCTTAATGGGGGCAGGGACTGAAGCTTTCTTT.

The V and J genes are TRBV12-3 or TRBV12-4 and TRBJ2-7, with D perhaps given as TRBD1 or TRBD2 (6 bases each). Trimming took 5 bases from V and 3 from J, leaving 14 bases between them. This CDR3 has 14 amino acids. The CDR3 reads CASSPTGRFYEQYF. The CDR3 nucleotides read TGTGCCAGCAGTCCCACAGGGAGGTTCTACGAGCAGTACTTC.

The chain links TRBV27 to TRBJ2-7; the D gene could be TRBD1 or TRBD2 (5 bases each). In germline, CDR1 is MNHEY, CDR2 SMNVEV (reference sequence). CDR3 size: 14 residues. The V end lost 5 bases, the J end lost 3 bases, and 14 bases lay between the germline ends. CDR3 DNA sequence: TGTGCCAGCAGTGGGGCGGGCAGACACTACGAGCAGTACTTC. Residues: CASSGAGRHYEQYF.

The sample holds a few counts of this clonotype. V gene TRBV7-2 combines with J gene TRBJ2-5; 11 bases fit TRBD2. V dropped 2 bases and J dropped 10; count of bases not matched to a gene: 6. CDR1 SGHTA and CDR2 FQGNSA come from the germline V gene. This CDR3 has 14 amino acids. Here the CDR3 DNA reads TGTGCCAGCAGCTTAAGCCTAGCGGGAGGATTCCAGTACTTC. Its protein product is CASSLSLAGGFQYF.

This clonotype was counted only a few times. The junction and the germline gene differ at one end; a read error may be behind it. The gene calls are TRBV18 and TRBJ1-5; maybe TRBD1 (5 bases). Germline CDR1 and CDR2: KGHSH and LQKENI. This CDR3 is built from 17 residues. Written as DNA, the CDR3 is TGTGCCAGCTCTCCACGGCGGATAGGGGACAGCAATCAGCCCCAGCATTTT. Translated: CASSPRRIGDSNQPQHF.

This clonotype was picked up a small number of times. The J gene is TRBJ1-2, the V gene TRBV6-1; TRBD1 might be the D (6 bases). Per the germline V gene, CDR1 is MNHNS and CDR2 is SASEGT. The V end lost 5 bases, the J end lost 3 bases, and 19 bases lay between the germline ends. The CDR3 loop spans 16 amino acids. In nucleotides, the CDR3 is TGTGCCAGCAGTAACTTCCTTGGACAGAATCACTATGGCTACACCTTC. It encodes CASSNFLGQNHYGYTF.